The 23 T cell receptor beta chains listed next were all sequenced from one sample in a study of blood T cells in healthy people across ages. A sample-barcoded 5' primer and a J-beta primer mix were used in a second PCR of roughly 7 to 12 cycles. One entry per CDR3 protein, called by TCRdb with MiXCR from the 5' RACE reads. The data hold about 1.4 million distinct CDR3 sequences, with around 59% observed a single time. Specimen: blood. These receptors were taken from a man aged 18-30 years in good health.

This clonotype was seen more than once but under ten times. The gene calls are TRBV20-1 and TRBJ2-7, with a weak D call TRBD2 (6 bases). Germline values: CDR1 DFQATT, CDR2 SNEGSKA (reference sequence). The CDR3 is made up of 14 amino acids. Trimming pared 5 bases from V and 3 bases from J, leaving 17 bases between. CDR3 in DNA: TGCAGTGCTGGGTTGGGCCTGCGGGGCTACGAGCAGTACTTC. Translated: CSAGLGLRGYEQYF.

This clonotype was recorded a few times. The chain links TRBV20-1 to TRBJ2-1; 11 bases agree with TRBD2. Looked up from germline, CDR1 is DFQATT and CDR2 is SNEGSKA (reference sequence). V lost 5 bases, J lost 9 bases, and 9 bases stayed unmatched. The CDR3 extends over 14 amino acids. The CDR3 spells CSAVAGGPGGEQFF. CDR3 nucleotides: TGCAGTGCTGTAGCGGGAGGGCCGGGTGGTGAGCAGTTCTTC.

This chain connects TRBV7-8 to TRBJ1-2, with a tentative D call TRBD1 (5 bases). This CDR3 has 17 amino acids. Trimming removed 0 bases from V and 4 bases from J, with 18 bases in between. Per the germline V gene, CDR1 is SGHVS and CDR2 is FQNEAQ. This CDR3 is CASSLAGGAGTPYGYTF. The DNA of the CDR3 is TGTGCCAGCAGCTTAGCGGGGGGTGCGGGAACACCCTATGGCTACACCTTC.

The chain recombines TRBV27 with TRBJ2-7, with a tentative D call TRBD2 (5 bases). V gave up 6 bases and J gave up 5 bases, with 14 bases separating them. The CDR3 runs to 13 residues. Germline V gives CDR1 MNHEY, CDR2 SMNVEV (reference sequence). The CDR3 here is CASSPIGLNEQYF. In DNA form, the CDR3 reads TGTGCCAGCAGCCCGATAGGACTCAACGAGCAGTACTTC.

The genes are TRBV6-6 and TRBJ2-7; the D gene is possibly TRBD2 (5 bases). V lost 6 bases and J lost 0, with 21 bases in between. The CDR3 is made up of 17 amino acids. Per germline, CDR1 MNHNY and CDR2 SVGAGI (reference sequence). The CDR3 reads CASSLLAPSGISYEQYF. In nucleotides, the CDR3 is TGTGCCAGCAGCCTCCTAGCACCGAGCGGAATCTCCTACGAGCAGTACTTC.

In regard to this clonotype: One end of the junction varies from germline; a read error may be responsible. The rearrangement uses TRBV29-1 and TRBJ1-1; 8 bases align to TRBD1. In germline, CDR1 is SQVTM, CDR2 ANQGSEA. The CDR3 consists of 14 residues. The CDR3 is CSIKQGGPNTEALF. CDR3 nucleotide sequence: TGCAGCATAAAACAGGGGGGCCCGAACACTGAAGCTTTGTTT.

As for this clonotype: At one of its ends the junction is not consistent with the germline gene, which may arise from a read error. The V gene is TRBV20-1, the J gene TRBJ2-7, with D possibly matching TRBD2 (5 bases). The V gene's germline CDR1 is DFQATT and CDR2 SNEGSKA (reference sequence). This CDR3 is built from 14 residues. Here the CDR3 reads CSVRDSVQFYEQYF. The CDR3 DNA reads as TGCAGTGTTAGAGATAGCGTGCAGTTCTACGAGCAGTACTTC.

This clonotype was seen a handful of times. The V call is TRBV29-1, the J call TRBJ2-7; TRBD1 is a possible D gene (6 bases). Germline CDR1 is SQVTM and CDR2 is ANQGSEA. The CDR3 has 12 residues. Trimming removed 7 bases at V and 7 bases at J, with 17 bases between. The CDR3, as DNA: TGCAGCGCCGTGACAGGTGCGAATGAGCAGTACTTC. This sequence encodes CSAVTGANEQYF.

This sequence joins TRBV27 and TRBJ2-5, with 9 bases that match TRBD1. The trim removed 2 bases at V and 4 bases at J, leaving 5 bases unmatched. Germline loops: CDR1 MNHEY, CDR2 SMNVEV (reference sequence). The CDR3 totals 15 residues. This chain's CDR3 is CASSLGDRDRETQYF. CDR3 DNA: TGTGCCAGCAGTTTAGGGGACAGGGACCGAGAGACCCAGTACTTC.

This clonotype was seen more than once but under ten times. The V gene is TRBV29-1, the J gene TRBJ1-2; D ambiguous. V lost 4 bases to trimming and J lost 5 bases, with 17 bases between them. Germline V gene data show CDR1 as SQVTM and CDR2 as ANQGSEA. CDR3 size: 14 residues. The CDR3 here is CSVGRLQTEYGYTF. The DNA of the CDR3 is TGCAGCGTTGGTAGGCTCCAAACCGAATATGGCTACACCTTC.

The gene calls are TRBV7-9 and TRBJ2-5; 8 bases map to TRBD2. Judging by the DNA end, TRBJ2-7 fits better; the J call may be wrong. Germline-derived CDR1 and CDR2 are SEHNR and FQNEAQ (reference sequence). The CDR3 runs 17 residues. CDR3 nucleotide sequence: TGTGCCAGCAGCTTAAAAAGTGTGGGACTAGGCGCGCACGAGCAGTACTTC. Protein product: CASSLKSVGLGAHEQYF.

This chain links TRBV7-9 with TRBJ1-2, with D unresolved. Trimming left V 2 bases short and J 0 bases short, with 10 bases between. The CDR3 is 15 residues long. CDR1 and CDR2 (germline): SEHNR, FQNEAQ (reference sequence). CDR3 amino acids: CASSLNTAPNYGYTF. The CDR3, as DNA: TGTGCCAGCAGCTTAAATACAGCACCTAACTATGGCTACACCTTC. The full variable domain, in which reference TRBV7-9 and TRBJ1-2 provide the parts outside the CDR3, is DTGVSQNPRHKITKRGQNVTFRCDPISEHNRLYWYRQTLGQGPEFLTYFQNEAQLEKSRLLSDRFSAERPKGSFSTLEIQRTEQGDSAMYLCASSLNTAPNYGYTFGSGTRLTVV.

Details on this clonotype: One junction end disagrees with the germline gene, perhaps due to a read error. The CDR3 sequence: CASSYGANHGYTF. The DNA for the CDR3 is TGTGCCAGCAGTTACGGAGCTAACCATGGCTACACCTTC. The rearrangement uses TRBV6-5 and TRBJ1-2, with no clear D. The CDR3 totals 13 residues. CDR1 is MNHEY and CDR2 is SVGAGI in the germline V gene.

Points on this clonotype: The junction differs from germline at one of its ends, possibly a read error. This rearrangement joins TRBV4-1 to TRBJ1-4; the match to TRBD1 covers 7 bases. Germline loops: CDR1 MGHRA, CDR2 YSYEKL. This CDR3 is built from 11 residues. Here the CDR3 DNA reads TGTGCCAGCAGCCAGGGGGAGAGACTGTTTTTT. Translation: CASSQGERLFF.

This chain uses TRBV25-1 with TRBJ2-7; 9 bases are a match to TRBD2. TRBJ2-5 explains the end of the DNA better; the J call may be wrong. The germline CDR1 and CDR2 sequences are MGHDK and SYGVNS. The CDR3 is made up of 15 amino acids. Here the CDR3 DNA reads TGTGCCAGCAGTGAACGGCGGGGGGGCACAGAGACCCAGTACTTC. This translates into CASSERRGGTETQYF.

This clonotype came up a few times. V usage is TRBV6-2 or TRBV6-3 and J usage is TRBJ1-5; 8 bases map to TRBD1. Germline assignment: CDR1 MNHEY and CDR2 SVGEGT. This CDR3 is built from 16 residues. Trimming cost V 5 bases and J 3 bases; bases outside gene matches: 9. The CDR3 region has the DNA TGTGCCAGCAGTGAGGAAACACAGGGGGTCAATCAGCCCCAGCATTTT. This codes for CASSEETQGVNQPQHF.

The V gene is TRBV25-1, the J gene TRBJ1-2; D uncertain. V lost 1 base, J lost 3 bases, and 9 bases lay in between. Germline CDR1 MGHDK, CDR2 SYGVNS. The CDR3 spans 14 residues. CDR3 residues: CASSEWVVDYGYTF. The CDR3 DNA reads as TGTGCCAGCAGTGAATGGGTGGTTGACTATGGCTACACCTTC.

This chain uses TRBV19 with TRBJ2-3; D is perhaps TRBD1 or TRBD2 (5 bases each). There are 14 residues in the CDR3. The V end lost 3 bases, the J end lost 4 bases, and 11 bases lay between the germline ends. CDR1 LNHDA and CDR2 SQIVND come from the germline V gene (reference sequence). This chain's CDR3 is CASSIVRGADTQYF. CDR3 in DNA: TGTGCCAGTAGTATTGTGAGGGGCGCAGATACGCAGTATTTT.

The chain is built from TRBV7-9 and TRBJ2-4, with D possibly matching TRBD1 (6 bases). The DNA end lines up better with TRBJ2-7; the J call may be wrong. Germline lookup yields CDR1 SEHNR and CDR2 FQNEAQ (reference sequence). The CDR3 length is 14 residues. The CDR3: CASSSGNTGTEQYF. The CDR3 coding sequence is TGTGCCAGCAGCTCGGGAAATACAGGGACCGAGCAGTACTTC.

This chain connects TRBV3-1 to TRBJ2-1, with D tentatively TRBD2 (5 bases). The CDR3 spans 17 residues. V dropped 5 bases and J dropped 6 bases, with 23 bases sitting between them. Germline CDR1 reads LGHDT; CDR2 reads YNNKEL (reference sequence). The CDR3 reads CASSSRRSGATSNEQFF. The CDR3 DNA follows: TGTGCCAGCAGCTCTAGGAGGAGCGGAGCCACCTCCAATGAGCAGTTCTTC.

This clonotype was seen once. The chain carries TRBV20-1 and TRBJ2-7; a possible D gene is TRBD2 (5 bases). Gene TRBJ2-5 matches the end of the DNA better, so the J call may be wrong. The CDR3 is 12 residues long. Germline V lookup: CDR1 DFQATT, CDR2 SNEGSKA (reference sequence). The CDR3 DNA reads as TGCAGTGCTCTGCTAGCTGCGGAGACCCAGTACTTC. Protein product: CSALLAAETQYF.

In its sample, this clonotype was seen a few times. This chain connects TRBV5-1 to TRBJ1-2; 9 bases match TRBD1. Losses at the gene ends were 3 bases for V and 6 bases for J; bases not matched to a gene: 9. Germline values: CDR1 SGHRS, CDR2 YFSETQ. The CDR3 runs 15 residues. In DNA, the CDR3 is TGCGCCAGCAGCTACGGACAGGGGAATTCAGATGGCTACACCTTC. This codes for CASSYGQGNSDGYTF.

This rearrangement joins TRBV27 to TRBJ2-3; no clear D. The CDR3 sequence is 15 residues long. The V end was cut by 8 bases, the J end by 2 bases, with 17 bases between. CDR1 and CDR2 from the germline V gene are MNHEY and SMNVEV (reference sequence). CDR3 nucleotide sequence: TGTGCCAGCGGGTACGACCGTCGACCCACAGATACGCAGTATTTT. Its protein is CASGYDRRPTDTQYF.